This T cell receptor (beta chain) was recorded in a study of vaccination effects on CD4 cells after COVID-19. Study overall: In the ViraFEST assay, antigen-specific CD4+ clonotypes were identified by expansion after peptide-pool stimulation. PBMC cultures contained approximately 1.8 million cells per well, approximately 11 IU/ml IL-2 and roughly 9.5 ug/ml peptides.

Clones were read by immunoSEQ multiplex PCR, and TCRdb kept only the in-frame ones, dropping some. Altogether 57,000 or so clones are present, just under 80% being singletons, with the ten largest covering more than 4%. Germline-derived CDR1 and CDR2 are SNHLY and FYNNEI. The CDR3 consists of 14 residues. Trimming cost V 3 bases and J 4 bases, with 10 bases left between them. As regards this clone: Its antigen is unknown.

The culture ran for less than 12 days, and then CD4+ T cells were isolated. All study participants received two doses of BNT162b2 or mRNA-1273 vaccine. In the vaccine recipients, nucleocapsid antibodies were negative and there was no prior SARS-CoV-2 infection. Cells had half their medium changed to IL-2 medium on days 3 and 7. The V gene is TRBV2, the J gene TRBJ1-5, with D unclear. Sample: CD4+ T cells from PBMCs cultured without peptide, taken after COVID-19 vaccination. The clonotype comes from a human donor who received a COVID-19 vaccine. This CDR3 is CASSDRSLNQPQHF. CDR3 nucleotide sequence: TGTGCCAGCAGTGACAGGTCTCTAAATCAGCCCCAGCATTTT. The whole variable domain, filled in from reference TRBV2 and TRBJ1-5, reads EPEVTQTPSHQVTQMGQEVILRCVPISNHLYFYWYRQILGQKVEFLVSFYNNEISEKSEIFDDQFSVERPDGSNFTLKIRSTKLEDSAMYFCASSDRSLNQPQHFGDGTRLSIL.